This passage covers 16 T cell receptor beta chains from one sample sequenced in a study of blood T cell repertoires in COVID-19. Produced via immunoSEQ multiplex PCR; TCRdb's table is partial and in-frame only. The sample includes under 200,000 clones, approximately 86% of them seen just once. Specimen: peripheral blood. The receptors come from a man aged 60-69 years with acute or convalescent COVID-19.

The V and J genes are TRBV18 and TRBJ1-5; D ambiguous. CDR1 and CDR2 (germline): KGHSH, LQKENI. The CDR3 spans 13 residues. The V and J ends lost 2 bases and 5 bases respectively, with 7 bases between them. This CDR3 is CASSPGLDQPQHF. The CDR3 bases are TGTGCCAGCTCACCAGGCCTTGATCAGCCCCAGCATTTT.

The chain employs TRBV5-5 and TRBJ2-6; D gene unclear. V shed 6 bases and J shed 0 bases, with 10 bases lying between them. The CDR3 runs to 15 residues. Germline values: CDR1 SGHKS, CDR2 YYEKEE (reference sequence). As DNA, the CDR3 is TGTGCCAGCACGAAACTGAGCTCTGGGGCCAACGTCCTGACTTTC. Translated, it gives CASTKLSSGANVLTF.

The genes are TRBV5-5 and TRBJ2-7; D is possibly TRBD1 (6 bases). The germline gives CDR1 SGHKS, CDR2 YYEKEE (reference sequence). V lost 4 bases to trimming and J lost 0 bases, with 11 bases between them. This CDR3 region has 14 residues. CDR3 coding DNA: TGTGCCAGCAGCGGGGACATAAGCTCCTACGAGCAGTACTTC. It encodes CASSGDISSYEQYF.

This chain uses TRBV6-5 with TRBJ1-2; D is unclear. The CDR3 loop spans 15 amino acids. Germline CDR1 reads MNHEY; CDR2 reads SVGAGI. V lost 6 bases, J lost 4 bases, and 18 bases lay in between. CDR3 region: CASSAPDTLGYGYTF. CDR3 coding DNA: TGTGCCAGCAGCGCTCCTGACACGCTTGGCTATGGCTACACCTTC.

For this clone: The same CDR3 arises from other DNA sequences in this sample as well. The J gene is TRBJ2-5, the V gene TRBV4-1, with 11 positions matching TRBD2. The CDR3 extends over 16 amino acids. Germline CDR1 and CDR2: MGHRA and YSYEKL. J lost 3 bases, V lost 3 bases, and 6 bases had no gene match. The CDR3 loop is CASSQDGTSGEETQYF. The CDR3 DNA reads TGCGCCAGCAGCCAGGATGGGACTAGCGGCGAAGAGACCCAGTACTTC.

The chain has TRBV19 and TRBJ2-5; 12 positions match TRBD2. The CDR3 spans 16 residues. Germline-derived CDR1 and CDR2 are LNHDA and SQIVND (reference sequence). V trimming: 6 bases; J trimming: 3 bases; junction bases outside the gene matches: 8. CDR3 DNA sequence: TGTGCCAGTAGATTGACTAGCGGGAGTCCGGAAGAGACCCAGTACTTC. Its translation: CASRLTSGSPEETQYF.

This clone was detected only a few times. V gene TRBV28 combines with J gene TRBJ1-4; 10 nucleotides line up with TRBD1. V lost 5 bases, J lost 8 bases, and 8 bases stayed unmatched. The V gene's germline CDR1 is MDHEN and CDR2 SYDVKM. This CDR3 spans 15 amino acids. Written as DNA, the CDR3 is TGTGCCAGCAGTACCCCCGGGACAGGGGCCGAAAAACTGTTTTTT. Protein product: CASSTPGTGAEKLFF.

The gene calls are TRBV7-3 and TRBJ2-1; 8 bases are shared with TRBD2. Unmatched junction bases numbered 2, after V lost 1 base and J lost 0 bases. CDR3 length equals 16 residues. The V gene's germline CDR1 is SGHTA and CDR2 FQGTGA. CDR3 protein: CASSLSGRPSYNEQFF. CDR3 nucleotide sequence: TGTGCCAGCAGCTTAAGCGGGAGGCCCTCCTACAATGAGCAGTTCTTC.

The CDR3: CASSVGSYNSPLHF. CDR3 nucleotides: TGTGCCAGCAGTGTGGGGAGTTATAATTCACCCCTCCACTTT. The chain recombines TRBV2 with TRBJ1-6; D not certain. The V gene lost 4 bases and the J gene lost 4 bases, with 8 bases spanning the gap. The CDR3 spans 14 residues. Germline-derived CDR1 and CDR2 are SNHLY and FYNNEI.

This chain joins TRBV5-4 and TRBJ1-2; D is perhaps TRBD1 (6 bases). Deletions cut 6 bases from V and 2 bases from J, with 14 bases between. This CDR3 region has 14 residues. Germline V gene lookup returns CDR1 SGHNT and CDR2 YYREEE (reference sequence). The CDR3 DNA sequence: TGTGCCAGCATCCGGACGGGGGGCAACTATGGCTACACCTTC. It specifies CASIRTGGNYGYTF.

The rearrangement links TRBV28 to TRBJ2-3; TRBD2 aligns across 8 bases. Germline-derived CDR1 and CDR2 are MDHEN and SYDVKM. J lost 4 bases, V lost 5 bases, and 5 bases had no gene match. The CDR3 is 14 residues long. The CDR3 DNA reads as TGTGCCAGCAGTGCAGCGGGAGCGGCAGATACGCAGTATTTT. Amino acids: CASSAAGAADTQYF. Using reference TRBV28 and TRBJ2-3 for the parts outside the CDR3, the full variable domain is DVKVTQSSRYLVKRTGEKVFLECVQDMDHENMFWYRQDPGLGLRLIYFSYDVKMKEKGDIPEGYSVSREKKERFSLILESASTNQTSMYLCASSAAGAADTQYFGPGTRLTVL.

The chain has TRBV6-2 or TRBV6-3 and TRBJ2-7, with 7 bases lining up with TRBD1. This CDR3 is built from 15 residues. Germline trimming cut 6 bases from V and 3 bases from J; bases unmatched to any gene: 11. Germline V gene sequence: CDR1 MNHEY, CDR2 SVGEGT. The CDR3 region has the DNA TGTGCCAGCAGCCCCCCCGAGGACAGGTTCTACGAGCAGTACTTC. As protein: CASSPPEDRFYEQYF.

The chain couples TRBV5-4 to TRBJ2-1, with 12 bases lining up with TRBD2. CDR3 length equals 15 residues. From germline, CDR1 is SGHNT and CDR2 YYREEE (reference sequence). Unmatched junction bases numbered 3, after V lost 0 bases and J lost 8 bases. In DNA, the CDR3 is TGTGCCAGCAGCTTGGGACTAGCGGGAGACTATGAGCAGTTCTTC. Amino acids: CASSLGLAGDYEQFF.

This clone was detected once. This chain connects TRBV5-1 to TRBJ1-5, with D unresolved. V lost 0 bases, J lost 2 bases, and 6 bases lay in between. This CDR3 region has 14 residues. The germline V gene has CDR1 SGHRS and CDR2 YFSETQ. The CDR3 DNA is TGCGCCAGCAGCTTGGTTCCGGGCAATCAGCCCCAGCATTTT. Protein product: CASSLVPGNQPQHF.

The chain is built from TRBV30 and TRBJ2-5, with unresolved D. The CDR3 has 15 amino acids. The germline V and J ends were trimmed by 3 bases and 1 base, with 15 bases remaining between them. In germline, CDR1 is GTSNPN, CDR2 SVGIG (reference sequence). The CDR3 DNA is TGTGCCTGGAGAGACAAATTTAGTGGCCAAGAGACCCAGTACTTC. This encodes CAWRDKFSGQETQYF. Full variable domain (remainder filled in from reference TRBV30 and TRBJ2-5): SQTIHQWPATLVQPVGSPLSLECTVEGTSNPNLYWYRQAAGRGLQLLFYSVGIGQISSEVPQNLSASRPQDRQFILSSKKLLLSDSGFYLCAWRDKFSGQETQYFGPGTRLLVL.

This chain connects TRBV20-1 to TRBJ1-5; TRBD1 agrees at 7 bases. Trimming removed 3 bases from V and 7 bases from J; junction bases left unmatched: 12. CDR3 length equals 15 residues. Per germline, CDR1 DFQATT and CDR2 SNEGSKA (reference sequence). The CDR3 DNA is TGCAGTGCTAGTACGCTGGAGGGGGCCGGCCAGCCCCAGCATTTT. Translation: CSASTLEGAGQPQHF.